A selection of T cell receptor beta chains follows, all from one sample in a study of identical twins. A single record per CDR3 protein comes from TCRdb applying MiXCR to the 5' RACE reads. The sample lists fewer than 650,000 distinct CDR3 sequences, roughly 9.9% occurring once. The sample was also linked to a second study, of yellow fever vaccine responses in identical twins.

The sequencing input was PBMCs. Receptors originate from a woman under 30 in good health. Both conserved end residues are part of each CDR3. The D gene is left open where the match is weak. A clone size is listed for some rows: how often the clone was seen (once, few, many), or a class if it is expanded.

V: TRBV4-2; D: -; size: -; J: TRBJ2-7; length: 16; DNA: TGTGCCAGCAGCCAAGATCATTTGGGACCAGACTACGAGCAGTACTTC; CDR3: CASSQDHLGPDYEQYF
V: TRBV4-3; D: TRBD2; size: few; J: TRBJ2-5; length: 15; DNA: TGCGCCAGCAGCCAAGCTACGGGAGGGCGGCAGACCCAGTACTTC; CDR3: CASSQATGGRQTQYF
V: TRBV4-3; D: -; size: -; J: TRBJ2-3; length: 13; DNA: TGCGCCAGCAGCCAATCTTTCGCAGATACGCAGTATTTT; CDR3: CASSQSFADTQYF
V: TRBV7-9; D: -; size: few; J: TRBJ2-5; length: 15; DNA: TGTGCCAGCGTTGAGGTTGGAGACTACCAAGAGACCCAGTACTTC; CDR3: CASVEVGDYQETQYF
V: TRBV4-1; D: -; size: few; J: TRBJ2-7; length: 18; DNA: TGCGCCAGCAGCCAAGATTCCCACAAGGACACCTACTCCTACGAGCAGTACTTC; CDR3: CASSQDSHKDTYSYEQYF
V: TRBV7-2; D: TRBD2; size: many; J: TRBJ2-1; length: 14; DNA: TGTGCCAGCATTAGCGGGGGCTCCTACAATGAGCAGTTCTTC; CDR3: CASISGGSYNEQFF
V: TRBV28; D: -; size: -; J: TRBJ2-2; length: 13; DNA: TGTGCCAGCCTCCGGTTGAACACCGGGGAGCTGTTTTTT; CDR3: CASLRLNTGELFF
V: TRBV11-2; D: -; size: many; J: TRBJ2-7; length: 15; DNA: TGTGCCAGCAGCTTAAGCGCCCGATCTAGCTACGAGCAGTACTTC; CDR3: CASSLSARSSYEQYF
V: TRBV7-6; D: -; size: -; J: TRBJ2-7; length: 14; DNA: TGTGCCAGCAGCTTACTTGGCCCGGGGTACGAGCAGTACTTC; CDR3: CASSLLGPGYEQYF
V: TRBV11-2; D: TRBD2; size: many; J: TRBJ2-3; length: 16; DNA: TGTGCCAGCAGCCCCCAGAGCGGGAGGGGCACAGATACGCAGTATTTT; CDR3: CASSPQSGRGTDTQYF
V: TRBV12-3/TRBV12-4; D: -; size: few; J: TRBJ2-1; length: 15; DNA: TGTGCCAGCAGTGTCTCCAGGACAGAGTACAATGAGCAGTTCTTC; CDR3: CASSVSRTEYNEQFF
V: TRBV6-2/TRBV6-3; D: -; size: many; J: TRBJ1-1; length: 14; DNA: TGTGCCAGCAGTTACTTCCCACGGACGGAGTTAGACTTCTTT; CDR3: CASSYFPRTELDFF
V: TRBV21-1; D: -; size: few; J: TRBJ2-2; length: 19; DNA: TGTGCCAGCAGCAAGTTGTGCCAGGGCGACGGTTTATCCGCCGGGGAGCTGTTTTTT; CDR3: CASSKLCQGDGLSAGELFF
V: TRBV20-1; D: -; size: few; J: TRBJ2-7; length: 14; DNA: TGCAGTGCTGGAACCGGGAACCCGCGGGGTGTGCAGTACTTC; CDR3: CSAGTGNPRGVQYF
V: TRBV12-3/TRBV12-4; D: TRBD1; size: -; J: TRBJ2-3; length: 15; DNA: TGTGCCAGCAGACCGGGACAGACGAGCACAGATACGCAGTATTTT; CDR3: CASRPGQTSTDTQYF
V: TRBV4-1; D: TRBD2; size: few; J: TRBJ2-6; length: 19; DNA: TGCGCCAGCAGCCAAGATTACCTAGCGGGAGGCGGTGGGGCCAACGTCCTGACTTTC; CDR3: CASSQDYLAGGGGANVLTF
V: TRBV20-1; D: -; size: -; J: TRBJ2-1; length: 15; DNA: TGCAGTGTACCTTCGATACACACAGACTACAATGAGCAGTTCTTC; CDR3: CSVPSIHTDYNEQFF
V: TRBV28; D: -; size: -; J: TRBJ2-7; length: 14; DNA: TGTGCCAGCAGTCCCCGGGAGATATACGAAGAGCAGTACTTC; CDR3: CASSPREIYEEQYF
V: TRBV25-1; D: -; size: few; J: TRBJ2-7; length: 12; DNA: TGTGCCAGCAGTGACAAGGGCTTCGAGCAGTACTTC; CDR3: CASSDKGFEQYF
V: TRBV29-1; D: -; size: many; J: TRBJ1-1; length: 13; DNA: TGCAGCGTTTTTAGTGTAATGGGGACTGAAGCTTTCTTT; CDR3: CSVFSVMGTEAFF
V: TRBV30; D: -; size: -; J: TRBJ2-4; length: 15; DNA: TGTGCCTGGAGTTATCCTCTTCTAGCCAAAAACATTCAGTACTTC; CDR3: CAWSYPLLAKNIQYF
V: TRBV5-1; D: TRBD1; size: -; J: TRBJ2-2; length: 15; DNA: TGCGCCAGCAGCTTGGGACAGGGGGCCCACGGGGAGCTGTTTTTT; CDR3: CASSLGQGAHGELFF
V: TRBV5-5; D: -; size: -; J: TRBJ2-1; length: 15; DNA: TGTGCCAGCAGCTTGGGGACCTGGACCTACAATGAGCAGTTCTTC; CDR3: CASSLGTWTYNEQFF
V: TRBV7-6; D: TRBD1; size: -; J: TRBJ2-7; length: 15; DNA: TGTGCCAGCAGCTTAAGCCCGGGACAGATCTACGAGCAGTACTTC; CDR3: CASSLSPGQIYEQYF
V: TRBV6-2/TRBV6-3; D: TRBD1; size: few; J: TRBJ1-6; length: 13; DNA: TGTGCCAGCAGTACGGACAGGGTTTCACCCCTCCACTTT; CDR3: CASSTDRVSPLHF
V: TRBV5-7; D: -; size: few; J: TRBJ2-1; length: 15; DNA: TGTGCCAGCAGCTTGGAACAGGGACGGTACAATGAGCAGTTCTTC; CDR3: CASSLEQGRYNEQFF
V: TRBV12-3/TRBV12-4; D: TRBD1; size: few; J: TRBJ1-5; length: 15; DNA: TGTGCCAGCCCCACGGGACAGGGGTTCAATCAGCCCCAGCATTTT; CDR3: CASPTGQGFNQPQHF
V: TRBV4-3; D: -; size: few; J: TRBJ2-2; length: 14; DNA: TGCGCCAGCAGCCGCATACTAGCCACCGGGGAGCTGTTTTTT; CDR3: CASSRILATGELFF
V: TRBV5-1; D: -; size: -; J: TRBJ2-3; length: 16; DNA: TGCGCCAGCAGCTTGAGGTCCGGCGGGAGCACAGATACGCAGTATTTT; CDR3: CASSLRSGGSTDTQYF
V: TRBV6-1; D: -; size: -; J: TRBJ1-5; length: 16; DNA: TGTGCCAGCAGTGAGCGACAGACCTATAGCAATCAGCCCCAGCATTTT; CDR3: CASSERQTYSNQPQHF
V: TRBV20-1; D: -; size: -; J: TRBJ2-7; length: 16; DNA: TGCAGTGCTAGTGACCTTCAGACAGGTTTAACCTACGAGCAGTACTTC; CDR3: CSASDLQTGLTYEQYF
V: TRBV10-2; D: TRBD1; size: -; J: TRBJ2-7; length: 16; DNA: TGCGCCAGCAGGCGGACAGGGGGTGAGAGCTCCTACGAGCAGTACTTC; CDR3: CASRRTGGESSYEQYF
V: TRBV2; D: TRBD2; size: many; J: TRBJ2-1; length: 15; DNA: TGTGCCAGCAGTGAAGCGGGAGGGCCCTGGTATGAGCAGTTCTTC; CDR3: CASSEAGGPWYEQFF
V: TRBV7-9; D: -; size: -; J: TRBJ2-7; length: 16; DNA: TGTGCCAGCAGCTCCGATTTGGGGGGCCCAACTCGGGAGCAGTACTTC; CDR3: CASSSDLGGPTREQYF